These 9 T cell receptor beta chains came from one sample sequenced in a study of blood T cells in healthy people across ages. Next came a second PCR, run for about 7 to 12 cycles, which used a sample-barcoded 5' primer along with a J-beta primer mix. From the 5' RACE reads, TCRdb called clonotypes with MiXCR, one entry per CDR3 protein. Of about 590,000 distinct CDR3 sequences in the sample, roughly 30% were seen once. The specimen was blood. These TCRs come from a woman of 80 years or more in good health.

Comment on this clonotype: Compared with germline, one end of the junction differs, possibly owing to a read error. V gene TRBV10-3 combines with J gene TRBJ2-2, with 8 nucleotides matching TRBD1. The CDR3 is made up of 18 amino acids. Germline assignment: CDR1 ENHRY and CDR2 SYGVKD. CDR3 nucleotide sequence: TGTGCCGTCAGTGAGGCCGGACCCGGGACAGGGAACACCGGGGAGCTGTTTTTT. This encodes CAVSEAGPGTGNTGELFF.

This clonotype was recorded many times. V gene TRBV6-1 combines with J gene TRBJ2-4; D uncertain. The CDR3 covers 17 residues. Trimming left V 5 bases short and J 0 bases short, with 17 bases between. The V gene's germline CDR1 is MNHNS and CDR2 SASEGT. The CDR3 DNA sequence: TGTGCCAGCAGTCGTATTACAGAGGTCCTAGCCAAAAACATTCAGTACTTC. Amino acid sequence: CASSRITEVLAKNIQYF.

This clonotype was counted between two and nine times. The V call is TRBV6-2 or TRBV6-3, the J call TRBJ2-2; D gene uncertain. V lost 7 bases and J 6 bases, leaving 15 bases between the germline ends. This CDR3 region has 14 residues. Germline V lookup: CDR1 MNHEY, CDR2 SVGEGT. This CDR3 is CASIGSVNSGELFF. CDR3 DNA: TGTGCCAGCATCGGCAGTGTTAATTCCGGGGAGCTGTTTTTT.

Turning to this clonotype: This sequence may be a read error, since a much larger clone differs from it by one base. The CDR3 reads CASSYYRGTQQYF. CDR3 sequence (DNA): TGTGCCAGCAGCTATTACAGGGGGACTCAGCAGTACTTC. This chain joins TRBV11-3 and TRBJ2-5; 8 bases line up with TRBD1. This CDR3 spans 13 amino acids. Germline lookup yields CDR1 SGHNT and CDR2 YENEEA. With V trimmed by 4 bases and J by 11 bases, 9 bases remained unmatched.

This clonotype turned up a few times. The gene calls are TRBV6-2 or TRBV6-3 and TRBJ1-6; 7 bases align to TRBD1. CDR1 and CDR2 (germline): MNHEY, SVGEGT. The length of the CDR3 is 15 residues. V trimming: 2 bases; J trimming: 6 bases; junction bases outside the gene matches: 4. The CDR3 bases are TGTGCCAGCAGTTACCAGACAGGGATTAATTCACCCCTCCACTTT. It codes for CASSYQTGINSPLHF.

This clonotype appeared a few times. This chain connects TRBV20-1 to TRBJ1-6; D unresolved. V was cut by 0 bases and J by 7 bases, with 10 bases left in between. Germline-derived CDR1 and CDR2 are DFQATT and SNEGSKA (reference sequence). This CDR3 comprises 14 residues. DNA for the CDR3: TGCAGTGCTAGAGAGAAGGTCCGGAATTCACCCCTCCACTTT. Translation: CSAREKVRNSPLHF.

This clonotype has ten or more counts. This chain links TRBV7-3 with TRBJ2-1; a weak D match, TRBD2 (6 bases). V was shortened by 4 bases and J by 6 bases, with 13 bases between the two germline ends. From germline, CDR1 is SGHTA and CDR2 FQGTGA. This CDR3 spans 14 amino acids. CDR3 in amino acids: CASSSLLASNEQFF. CDR3 bases: TGTGCCAGCAGCTCCCTTCTAGCGTCCAATGAGCAGTTCTTC.

The chain combines TRBV3-1 with TRBJ2-7; a weak D match, TRBD2 (5 bases). Per germline, CDR1 LGHDT and CDR2 YNNKEL (reference sequence). The V gene lost 3 bases and the J gene lost 5 bases, with 20 bases spanning the gap. The CDR3 contains 16 residues. The CDR3 protein is CASSQPRGPTMHEQYF. In DNA, the CDR3 is TGTGCCAGCAGCCAGCCTCGTGGACCGACTATGCACGAGCAGTACTTC.

This clonotype was observed a handful of times. This clone may be a read error of a much larger clone one base away. The chain couples TRBV12-3 or TRBV12-4 to TRBJ2-7; perhaps TRBD1 as D (6 bases). The CDR3 has 12 amino acids. V was pared by 8 bases and J by 5 bases, with 13 bases between. The CDR3 DNA reads as TGTGCCAGCGGGGACACATGCAACGAGCAGTACTTC. The encoded protein is CASGDTCNEQYF.